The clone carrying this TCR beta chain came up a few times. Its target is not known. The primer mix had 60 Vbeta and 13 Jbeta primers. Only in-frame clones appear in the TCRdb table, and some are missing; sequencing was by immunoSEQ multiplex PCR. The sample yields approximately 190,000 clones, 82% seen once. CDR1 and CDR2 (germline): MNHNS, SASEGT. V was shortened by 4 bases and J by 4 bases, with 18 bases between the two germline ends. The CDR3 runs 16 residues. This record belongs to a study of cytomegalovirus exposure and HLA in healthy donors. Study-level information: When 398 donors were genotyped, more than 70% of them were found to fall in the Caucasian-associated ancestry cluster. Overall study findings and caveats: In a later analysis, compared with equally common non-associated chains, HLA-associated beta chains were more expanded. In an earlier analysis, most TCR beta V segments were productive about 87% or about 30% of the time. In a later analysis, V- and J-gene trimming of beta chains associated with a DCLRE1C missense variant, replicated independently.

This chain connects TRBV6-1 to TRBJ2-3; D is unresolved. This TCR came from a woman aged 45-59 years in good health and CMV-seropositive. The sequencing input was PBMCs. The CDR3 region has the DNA TGTGCCAGCAGTGTCCAACGCGCGCAGAGGCCAGATACGCAGTATTTT. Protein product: CASSVQRAQRPDTQYF.